The present TCR beta chain was sequenced within a study of OX40 agonist ivuxolimab in advanced cancers. As for the study in general: A history of anti-PD-1, anti-PD-L1 or anti-CTLA-4 therapy was acceptable, and about 40% had some. Two patients with cutaneous melanoma and one with hepatocellular carcinoma, three in total, showed partial responses.

TCRdb's copy holds only in-frame clones and misses some; the assay was immunoSEQ multiplex PCR. The sample shows fewer than 100,000 clones, approximately 91% of them seen only once. There are a few counts of this clone. What it recognizes is unknown. Study-wide results and caveats: There was clonal expansion of CD4+ and CD8+ blood T cells by week 6 at 0.1 to 3.0 mg/kg.

The specimen was CD4+ or CD8+ T cells sorted from blood, collected in a trial of the OX40 agonist ivuxolimab. This TCR derives from an adult with an advanced solid tumor such as melanoma, head and neck, liver or kidney cancer.

The CDR3 region has the DNA TGTGCCAGCAGCTTAGGGTCGGCACCAAATCAGCCCCAGCATTTT. This encodes CASSLGSAPNQPQHF. The rearrangement links TRBV7-9 to TRBJ1-5; D is undetermined. V gave up 1 base and J gave up 4 bases, with 11 bases separating them. Germline values: CDR1 SEHNR, CDR2 FQNEAQ (reference sequence). This CDR3 spans 15 amino acids.